One and the same sample provided the 29 T cell receptor beta chains below, sequenced in a study. A single record per CDR3 protein comes from TCRdb applying MiXCR to the 5' RACE reads. Of 8,500 to 14,000 distinct CDR3 sequences listed, 40% to 55% are singletons. Sample: tumor-infiltrating naive CD4+ T cells sorted from the breast tumor. Subset denoted: naive CD4+ T cells, CD4+CD45RA+CD25-. Receptor source: a female donor with breast cancer.

The chain uses TRBV27 and TRBJ2-4; a weak D match, TRBD2 (6 bases). Trimming pared 2 bases from V and 3 bases from J, leaving 14 bases between. This CDR3 has 16 amino acids. Per the germline V gene, CDR1 is MNHEY and CDR2 is SMNVEV (reference sequence). The CDR3 DNA sequence: TGTGCCAGCAGTTTAGGGGCGGGGTATGACAAAAACATTCAGTACTTC. Protein: CASSLGAGYDKNIQYF.

The V gene is TRBV7-2, the J gene TRBJ1-2; possibly TRBD1 for D (5 bases). In germline, CDR1 is SGHTA, CDR2 FQGNSA. Trimming left V 5 bases short and J 2 bases short, with 15 bases between. The CDR3 has 15 amino acids. CDR3 in amino acids: CASSPSQGGNYGYTF. The CDR3, as DNA: TGTGCCAGCAGCCCTTCCCAGGGCGGGAACTATGGCTACACCTTC.

The rearrangement uses TRBV6-5 and TRBJ1-1; unclear D gene. Germline assignment: CDR1 MNHEY and CDR2 SVGAGI. The ends were cut back, 6 bases at V and 5 bases at J, with 10 bases in the middle. This CDR3 is built from 12 residues. As DNA, the CDR3 is TGTGCCAGCAGGCGAACTTCGACTGAAGCTTTCTTT. It specifies CASRRTSTEAFF.

The V gene is TRBV6-5, the J gene TRBJ1-1, with no clear D. V lost 6 bases and J 4 bases, leaving 15 bases between the germline ends. CDR3 length equals 14 residues. Germline loops: CDR1 MNHEY, CDR2 SVGAGI. This CDR3 reads CASSPQYMGTEAFF. In DNA form, the CDR3 reads TGTGCCAGCAGCCCCCAGTATATGGGCACTGAAGCTTTCTTT.

This clonotype was seen a handful of times. J is TRBJ2-1 and V is TRBV9; TRBD1 matches 8 bases. Per the germline V gene, CDR1 is SGDLS and CDR2 is YYNGEE. The CDR3 spans 16 residues. J was trimmed by 4 bases and V by 3 bases; bases with no gene match: 9. The CDR3 sequence is CASSARDRGTYNEQFF. CDR3 bases: TGTGCCAGCAGCGCCAGAGACAGGGGAACTTACAATGAGCAGTTCTTC.

The chain joins TRBV7-3 to TRBJ2-2, with D perhaps TRBD1 or TRBD2 (5 bases each). The CDR3 loop spans 16 amino acids. The ends were cut back, 5 bases at V and 5 bases at J, with 18 bases in the middle. CDR1 SGHTA and CDR2 FQGTGA come from the germline V gene. The DNA of the CDR3 is TGTGCCAGCAGCAAATACTCGGGACCTAAGACCGGGGAGCTGTTTTTT. Its protein is CASSKYSGPKTGELFF. The variable domain in full, with the rest retrieved from reference TRBV7-3 and TRBJ2-2, is GAGVSQTPSNKVTEKGKYVELRCDPISGHTALYWYRQSLGQGPEFLIYFQGTGAADDSGLPNDRFFAVRPEGSVSTLKIQRTERGDSAVYLCASSKYSGPKTGELFFGEGSRLTVL.

This rearrangement joins TRBV6-5 to TRBJ1-1; D call uncertain. The V and J ends lost 2 bases and 3 bases respectively, with 10 bases between them. CDR1 and CDR2 (germline): MNHEY, SVGAGI. CDR3 length equals 14 residues. The CDR3 region is CASSYIGVDTEAFF. The CDR3 region has the DNA TGTGCCAGCAGTTACATTGGGGTAGACACTGAAGCTTTCTTT.

V and J are TRBV7-2 and TRBJ2-5; tentatively, D is TRBD1 or TRBD2 (6 bases each). V was pared by 1 base and J by 2 bases, with 17 bases between. The CDR3 runs to 17 residues. Germline CDR1 is SGHTA and CDR2 is FQGNSA. The CDR3 nucleotides read TGTGCCAGCAGCTTAGTGTGGTTGGGGGGCGGGCAAGAGACCCAGTACTTC. This translates into CASSLVWLGGGQETQYF.

The chain joins TRBV6-5 to TRBJ1-3; D unclear. CDR1 is MNHEY, CDR2 SVGAGI, per germline. V gave up 2 bases and J gave up 0 bases, with 17 bases separating them. The CDR3 extends over 18 amino acids. This CDR3 is CASSYPGNLGYSGNTIYF. The CDR3 nucleotides are TGTGCCAGCAGTTACCCTGGGAATTTGGGGTACTCTGGAAACACCATATATTTT.

This chain joins TRBV20-1 and TRBJ2-5; unclear D gene. The CDR3 consists of 11 residues. V lost 4 bases and J lost 4, with 7 bases in between. Germline CDR1 is DFQATT and CDR2 is SNEGSKA (reference sequence). CDR3 coding DNA: TGCAGTGCTATTCCCGGAGAGACCCAGTACTTC. Its protein product is CSAIPGETQYF.

This clonotype was counted a few times. The V gene is TRBV12-3 or TRBV12-4, the J gene TRBJ1-5; tentatively, D is TRBD1 (5 bases). The CDR3 sequence is 12 residues long. The ends were cut back, 6 bases at V and 2 bases at J, with 5 bases in the middle. Written as DNA, the CDR3 is TGTGCCAGCAGCAGGGGCAATCAGCCCCAGCATTTT. Encoded protein: CASSRGNQPQHF.

The CDR3 DNA sequence: TGCAGTGCCGAGCCGGGACTAGTGGCAAACATTCAGTACTTC. Translating it yields CSAEPGLVANIQYF. This sequence joins TRBV20-1 and TRBJ2-4, with 8 nucleotides matching TRBD2. This CDR3 is built from 14 residues. The germline V gene encodes CDR1 DFQATT and CDR2 SNEGSKA (reference sequence). Germline trimming cut 6 bases from V and 6 bases from J; bases unmatched to any gene: 10.

The CDR3 reads CASSLGEKKGTQYF. In nucleotides, the CDR3 is TGTGCCAGCAGTTTGGGAGAGAAGAAAGGTACGCAGTATTTT. The chain is built from TRBV12-3 or TRBV12-4 and TRBJ2-3; possibly TRBD2 for D (5 bases). V was pared by 3 bases and J by 8 bases, with 15 bases between. The CDR3 sequence is 14 residues long.

V gene TRBV5-1 combines with J gene TRBJ1-2; 7 nucleotides agree with TRBD1. This CDR3 has 15 residues. CDR1 and CDR2 (germline): SGHRS, YFSETQ. Germline trimming cut 7 bases from V and 4 bases from J; bases unmatched to any gene: 13. The CDR3 nucleotides read TGCGCCAGCCGCCCCGTATCTAGACAGGGCTATGGCTACACCTTC. Translating gives CASRPVSRQGYGYTF.

The chain uses TRBV7-2 and TRBJ1-6; D unresolved. The germline V gene has CDR1 SGHTA and CDR2 FQGNSA. The CDR3 is 14 amino acids. V was cut by 4 bases and J by 10 bases, with 14 bases left in between. The CDR3 DNA is TGTGCCAGCAGCTATAGATCTCAGGAGTCACCCCTCCACTTT. Translated: CASSYRSQESPLHF.

The table lists this clonotype with a few counts. The chain carries TRBV7-6 and TRBJ2-1; the D is unclear. The germline V and J ends were trimmed by 4 bases and 4 bases, with 8 bases remaining between them. Germline CDR1 reads SGHVS; CDR2 reads FNYEAQ. The CDR3 covers 13 residues. Here the CDR3 reads CASSYGRYNEQFF. In DNA, the CDR3 is TGTGCCAGCAGCTACGGACGGTACAATGAGCAGTTCTTC. Filled out from reference TRBV7-6 and TRBJ2-1, the complete variable domain reads GAGVSQSPRYKVTKRGQDVALRCDPISGHVSLYWYRQALGQGPEFLTYFNYEAQQDKSGLPNDRFSAERPEGSISTLTIQRTEQRDSAMYRCASSYGRYNEQFFGPGTRLTVL.

V is TRBV7-8 and J is TRBJ2-7; TRBD1 is a possible D gene (5 bases). The CDR3 is 12 amino acids. Germline lookup yields CDR1 SGHVS and CDR2 FQNEAQ. CDR3 nucleotides: TGTGCCAGCAGCCCTGGGGCGTACGAGCGGTACGTC. It yields the protein CASSPGAYERYV.

The chain has TRBV2 and TRBJ2-1, with a tentative D call TRBD2 (5 bases). V lost 8 bases and J 0 bases, leaving 17 bases between the germline ends. CDR1 is SNHLY, CDR2 FYNNEI, per germline. The CDR3 spans 16 residues. CDR3 in DNA: TGTGCCAGCCGCGGATTAGCGAAAAGCTCCTACAATGAGCAGTTCTTC. Translated, it gives CASRGLAKSSYNEQFF.

The genes are TRBV3-1 and TRBJ2-5; 9 nucleotides align to TRBD2. The CDR3 has 14 amino acids. V was clipped by 1 base and J by 5 bases; unmatched bases: 2. Germline CDR1 LGHDT, CDR2 YNNKEL (reference sequence). CDR3 DNA: TGTGCCAGCAGCCAAGCTAGCGGGACCGAGACCCAGTACTTC. Its translation is CASSQASGTETQYF.

This clonotype was counted between two and nine times. The V gene is TRBV5-1, the J gene TRBJ2-7; weak D call: TRBD1 (6 bases). Trimming took 8 bases from V and 1 from J, leaving 10 bases between them. Germline CDR1 SGHRS, CDR2 YFSETQ. The CDR3 spans 12 residues. The CDR3 here is CASTGTSYEQYF. The CDR3 DNA reads as TGCGCCAGTACCGGGACATCCTACGAGCAGTACTTC.

There are a few counts of this clonotype. This chain uses TRBV5-1 with TRBJ1-2; tentative D call: TRBD1 (5 bases). Germline V gene sequence: CDR1 SGHRS, CDR2 YFSETQ. The V and J ends lost 4 bases and 0 bases respectively, with 10 bases between them. The CDR3 extends over 14 amino acids. This chain's CDR3 is CASSTDSPNYGYTF. The CDR3 coding sequence is TGCGCCAGCAGCACCGACAGTCCTAACTATGGCTACACCTTC.

The V and J genes are TRBV4-1 and TRBJ2-1; 9 positions agree with TRBD1. This CDR3 has 15 amino acids. V lost 3 bases to trimming and J lost 4 bases; unmatched junction nucleotides: 4. In germline, CDR1 is MGHRA, CDR2 YSYEKL. The CDR3 sequence is CASSHTGTGYNEQFF. The CDR3 bases are TGCGCCAGCAGCCACACCGGGACAGGGTACAATGAGCAGTTCTTC.

By its share, this clonotype is medium-sized. The chain is built from TRBV20-1 and TRBJ1-2; possibly TRBD1 for D (6 bases). Germline values: CDR1 DFQATT, CDR2 SNEGSKA (reference sequence). The CDR3 is made up of 13 amino acids. Trimming removed 0 bases at V and 4 bases at J, with 9 bases between. The DNA of the CDR3 is TGCAGTGCTAGAGAACAGGGCTTCTATGGCTACACCTTC. The encoded protein is CSAREQGFYGYTF.

The genes are TRBV5-3 and TRBJ2-2, with TRBD2 identical over 10 bases. Being an ORF, TRBV5-3 has a function that is uncertain. CDR3 size: 21 residues. The ends lost 7 bases at V and 0 bases at J; junction bases unmatched: 21. CDR3 protein: CARGSSPTQREGPANTGELFF. The CDR3 DNA is TGTGCCAGAGGCTCCTCCCCTACCCAGCGGGAGGGCCCCGCGAACACCGGGGAGCTGTTTTTT.

The rearrangement links TRBV6-1 to TRBJ2-3; no clear D. From germline, CDR1 is MNHNS and CDR2 SASEGT. Trimming shortened V by 2 bases and J by 7 bases, and 13 bases separated the two germline ends. The CDR3 consists of 14 residues. CDR3 sequence (DNA): TGTGCCAGCAGTGAAATGCTGATAACCAATACGCAGTATTTT. Translation: CASSEMLITNTQYF.

As regards this clonotype: The germline gene is not matched at one end of the junction; a read error may be the cause. This chain joins TRBV5-1 and TRBJ2-7, with D perhaps matching TRBD1 (5 bases). The CDR3 extends over 13 amino acids. Germline V gives CDR1 SGHRS, CDR2 YFSETQ. This CDR3 is CASSSDTSYGQYF. The CDR3 DNA reads TGCGCCAGCAGCTCGGACACTTCCTACGGGCAGTACTTC.

The gene calls are TRBV20-1 and TRBJ1-2, with TRBD1 identical over 11 bases. Germline V gives CDR1 DFQATT, CDR2 SNEGSKA (reference sequence). CDR3 length: 14 residues. Unmatched junction bases numbered 7, after V lost 3 bases and J lost 7 bases. CDR3 protein: CSARDRGRSGGYTF. The CDR3 region has the DNA TGCAGTGCTAGGGACAGGGGGCGAAGTGGTGGCTACACCTTC.

This clonotype occurred a few times. CDR3 sequence: CASSRTGTRGNTIYF. The DNA for the CDR3 is TGCGCCAGCAGCCGGACAGGGACCCGTGGAAACACCATATATTTT. This chain uses TRBV4-3 with TRBJ1-3; 8 bases fit TRBD1. Germline lookup yields CDR1 LGHNA and CDR2 YSLEER. The ends lost 4 bases at V and 3 bases at J; junction bases unmatched: 5. This CDR3 comprises 15 residues.

About this clonotype itself: Sequence at one end of the junction differs from germline and may be a read error. V is TRBV7-7 and J is TRBJ2-2, with D uncertain. In germline, CDR1 is SSHAT, CDR2 FNYEAQ (reference sequence). The CDR3 runs to 15 residues. CDR3 bases: TGTGCTAGCAGCAACGTCTTTAGTTCCACCGGGGAGCTGTTTTTT. Its translation: CASSNVFSSTGELFF.